This T cell receptor (beta chain) was identified during a study of blood T cells in healthy people across ages. The table lists this clonotype with a few counts. Antigen specificity is unknown. Primers used in a second PCR of roughly 6 to 12 cycles were a sample-barcoded 5' primer and a J-beta primer mix. In TCRdb, the 5' RACE reads were re-called with MiXCR into one record per CDR3 protein. The sample contains around 990,000 distinct CDR3 sequences, less than 45% of which appear only once. Whole-study findings and limits: Diversity figures based on one million T cells were deemed too low. Unsorted PBMC input precluded a conclusive naive versus antigen-experienced comparison. Observed TCR beta diversity per million T cells went down as age went up. This fall followed a roughly linear course with age.

This receptor was taken from a man aged 18 to 29 in good health. What was sequenced was blood.

CDR3 DNA sequence: TGTGCCAGCAGCCCCGGGTCTTATACGTACGAGCAGTACTTC. Amino acid sequence: CASSPGSYTYEQYF. J is TRBJ2-7 and V is TRBV6-2 or TRBV6-3; D remains unclear. CDR3 length: 14 residues. CDR1 MNHEY and CDR2 SVGEGT come from the germline V gene. V was cut by 6 bases and J by 4 bases, with 16 bases left in between.